This entry lists 15 T cell receptor beta chains sequenced from one sample in a study of patients and donors after allogeneic stem cell transplantation. TCRdb processed the RT-PCR reads anew with MiXCR; each CDR3 protein has one entry. The sample shows about 150,000 distinct CDR3 sequences, over 35% of them seen only once. Material: blood, either unsorted or a sorted T cell fraction (not recorded which). These TCRs come from a human donor who was either an allogeneic HSCT recipient or a stem cell or donor lymphocyte infusion donor (not recorded which). It is not recorded whose cells these are; they may come from a transplant donor.

This clonotype showed up just a few times. The chain joins TRBV20-1 to TRBJ1-4; D is possibly TRBD1 (5 bases). V was shortened by 0 bases and J by 0 bases, with 8 bases between the two germline ends. The germline V gene has CDR1 DFQATT and CDR2 SNEGSKA (reference sequence). This CDR3 region has 15 residues. CDR3 in DNA: TGCAGTGCTAGAGATGGGGGGGCAACTAATGAAAAACTGTTTTTT. It codes for CSARDGGATNEKLFF.

There are a few counts of this clonotype. This sequence joins TRBV29-1 and TRBJ2-5; D is ambiguous. V was clipped by 6 bases and J by 7 bases, with 12 bases between them. CDR3 length: 11 residues. Germline V lookup: CDR1 SQVTM, CDR2 ANQGSEA. In DNA form, the CDR3 reads TGCAGCGTGGTCCTGATGGGGACCCAGTACTTC. Protein sequence: CSVVLMGTQYF.

V and J are TRBV20-1 and TRBJ1-5; TRBD1 matches at 7 bases. There are 15 residues in the CDR3. The germline V gene has CDR1 DFQATT and CDR2 SNEGSKA (reference sequence). The V segment lost 5 bases and the J segment 1 base; nucleotides outside the gene matches: 8. The CDR3 loop reads CSAPGTAESNQPQHF. The CDR3 DNA follows: TGCAGTGCTCCCGGGACAGCGGAAAGCAATCAGCCCCAGCATTTT.

The chain combines TRBV12-3 or TRBV12-4 with TRBJ1-1; D is possibly TRBD1 (5 bases). The CDR3 has 15 residues. The V gene lost 8 bases and the J gene lost 5 bases, with 21 bases spanning the gap. The CDR3 region is CASYTSGGWGTEAFF. The CDR3 nucleotides are TGTGCCAGCTATACTTCGGGGGGATGGGGAACTGAAGCTTTCTTT.

The V and J genes are TRBV7-3 and TRBJ2-3, with 9 bases lining up with TRBD2. J was trimmed by 2 bases and V by 1 base; bases with no gene match: 4. This CDR3 contains 16 residues. Germline lookup yields CDR1 SGHTA and CDR2 FQGTGA. The CDR3 region has the DNA TGTGCCAGCAGCTTAAACCTAGCGGGGCACACAGATACGCAGTATTTT. Translation gives CASSLNLAGHTDTQYF.

This clonotype was detected a few times. The V call is TRBV12-3 or TRBV12-4, the J call TRBJ2-3; D gene ambiguous. CDR3 size: 16 residues. Trimming removed 5 bases from V and 2 bases from J, with 17 bases in between. The CDR3 DNA reads TGTGCCAGCAGTCCGGCCGGCCCCTTACACACAGATACGCAGTATTTT. Its translation: CASSPAGPLHTDTQYF.

The table lists this clonotype with a few counts. The V call is TRBV10-3, the J call TRBJ1-2; D may be TRBD1 (5 bases). CDR3 length: 17 amino acids. Trimming took 10 bases from V and 4 from J, leaving 28 bases between them. The germline gives CDR1 ENHRY, CDR2 SYGVKD. DNA of the CDR3: TGTGCCACCAAGCCCCGGGACGGGGGGAGTATCGGCTATGGCTACACCTTC. Amino acid sequence: CATKPRDGGSIGYGYTF.

This clonotype was observed a handful of times. The chain employs TRBV9 and TRBJ2-2, with a tentative D call TRBD1 (6 bases). Trimming stripped 2 bases from V and 5 bases from J, with 13 bases between. CDR3 size: 15 residues. Per the germline V gene, CDR1 is SGDLS and CDR2 is YYNGEE. CDR3 sequence: CASSVPGQATGELFF. The CDR3 DNA follows: TGTGCCAGCAGCGTCCCGGGACAAGCAACCGGGGAGCTGTTTTTT.

This clonotype has just a few counts. CDR3 amino acids: CASSHATGIGEAFF. The CDR3 nucleotides read TGTGCCAGCAGCCACGCGACAGGGATTGGTGAAGCTTTCTTT. The V gene is TRBV5-4, the J gene TRBJ1-1; 7 bases are a match to TRBD1. The CDR3 spans 14 residues. In germline, CDR1 is SGHNT, CDR2 YYREEE (reference sequence). Germline trimming cut 4 bases from V and 7 bases from J; bases unmatched to any gene: 10. The full variable domain, rest sourced from reference TRBV5-4 and TRBJ1-1, is ETGVTQSPTHLIKTRGQQVTLRCSSQSGHNTVSWYQQALGQGPQFIFQYYREEENGRGNFPPRFSGLQFPNYSSELNVNALELDDSALYLCASSHATGIGEAFFGQGTRLTVV.

V and J are TRBV6-5 and TRBJ1-1; D is unresolved. The CDR3 is made up of 12 amino acids. Germline V gene data show CDR1 as MNHEY and CDR2 as SVGAGI. In DNA, the CDR3 is TGTGCGGCAGGCCCAGGGAACACTGAAGCTTTCTTT. Translated: CAAGPGNTEAFF.

J is TRBJ1-2 and V is TRBV30; D is undetermined. This CDR3 is built from 12 residues. V gave up 8 bases and J gave up 8 bases, with 18 bases separating them. In germline, CDR1 is GTSNPN, CDR2 SVGIG (reference sequence). The chain's CDR3 is CANLGLGNGYTF. CDR3 bases: TGTGCCAACCTGGGCCTGGGAAACGGCTACACCTTC.

The rearrangement links TRBV12-3 or TRBV12-4 to TRBJ1-4; unclear D gene. The V gene lost 6 bases and the J gene lost 3 bases, with 14 bases spanning the gap. The CDR3 contains 15 residues. CDR3 protein: CASSRLGKSNEKLFF. The DNA for the CDR3 is TGTGCCAGCAGCCGGCTGGGGAAGTCTAATGAAAAACTGTTTTTT.

The chain uses TRBV6-6 and TRBJ1-3; D uncertain. The CDR3 is 14 residues long. Trimming removed 6 bases from V and 4 bases from J, with 13 bases in between. Germline CDR1 MNHNY, CDR2 SVGAGI (reference sequence). The CDR3 region is CASSSQALGNTIYF. For the CDR3, the DNA is TGTGCCAGCAGCTCCCAGGCACTAGGAAACACCATATATTTT.

The V and J genes are TRBV5-6 and TRBJ1-5; D is perhaps TRBD1 (6 bases). This CDR3 spans 15 amino acids. V was clipped by 2 bases and J by 3 bases, with 12 bases between them. Per germline, CDR1 SGHDT and CDR2 YYEEEE. The CDR3 reads CASSLAGTHNQPQHF. In DNA form, the CDR3 reads TGTGCCAGCAGCTTAGCCGGGACACACAATCAGCCCCAGCATTTT.

This clonotype appeared once. The gene calls are TRBV3-1 and TRBJ2-1; 9 bases are shared with TRBD2. V shed 4 bases and J 9 bases; nucleotides not matched to a gene: 10. Germline V CDR1 and CDR2: LGHDT, YNNKEL (reference sequence). CDR3 length: 15 residues. Here the CDR3 reads CASSLSAGGLGEQFF. The CDR3 DNA sequence: TGTGCCAGCAGCCTGTCGGCGGGGGGGCTGGGTGAGCAGTTCTTC.